The 21 T cell receptor beta chains given below trace back to one sample, sequenced in a study of blood T cells in healthy people across ages. A second roughly 6 to 12 cycle PCR used barcoded and J-beta primers. TCRdb re-called the 5' RACE reads with MiXCR, one entry per CDR3 protein. Seen here are about 900,000 distinct CDR3 sequences, less than 80% observed once, and the top ten hold roughly 25%. Sequenced material: blood. These receptors came from a man aged 25-45 years in good health.

This clonotype was counted a few times. The V gene is TRBV5-1, the J gene TRBJ1-4, with a tentative D call TRBD1 (5 bases). V gave up 0 bases and J gave up 6 bases, with 6 bases separating them. The CDR3 length is 13 residues. Germline loops: CDR1 SGHRS, CDR2 YFSETQ. In nucleotides, the CDR3 is TGCGCCAGCAGCTTGGAAGGGGATGAAAAACTGTTTTTT. It translates to CASSLEGDEKLFF. The full variable domain, with the rest looked up from reference TRBV5-1 and TRBJ1-4, is KAGVTQTPRYLIKTRGQQVTLSCSPISGHRSVSWYQQTPGQGLQFLFEYFSETQRNKGNFPGRFSGRQFSNSRSEMNVSTLELGDSALYLCASSLEGDEKLFFGSGTQLSVL.

V and J are TRBV10-3 and TRBJ2-5; D is possibly TRBD1 (6 bases). The germline V gene encodes CDR1 ENHRY and CDR2 SYGVKD. Trimming shortened V by 4 bases and J by 2 bases, and 11 bases separated the two germline ends. The CDR3 runs 14 residues. CDR3 protein: CAISARDIQETQYF. The CDR3 DNA is TGTGCCATCAGTGCCCGGGACATTCAAGAGACCCAGTACTTC.

The rearrangement uses TRBV4-2 and TRBJ2-6, with no clear D. Trimming removed 4 bases at V and 4 bases at J, with 11 bases between. CDR1 is LGHNA and CDR2 is YNFKEQ in the germline V gene. The CDR3 consists of 15 residues. The CDR3, as DNA: TGTGCCAGCAGCCCCCAAAGAACCGGGGCCAACGTCCTGACTTTC. Translated, it gives CASSPQRTGANVLTF.

The chain has TRBV13 and TRBJ2-4; TRBD1 aligns across 7 bases. The J call is uncertain, as TRBJ2-7 better fits the DNA end. Per germline, CDR1 PRHDT and CDR2 FYEKMQ (reference sequence). This CDR3 has 15 residues. CDR3 region: CASSLNLGQSYEQYF. CDR3 coding DNA: TGTGCCAGCAGCTTAAATTTGGGACAGTCCTACGAGCAGTACTTC.

This chain links TRBV4-1 with TRBJ1-2, with D uncertain. The length of the CDR3 is 11 residues. Germline assignment: CDR1 MGHRA and CDR2 YSYEKL. V was pared by 3 bases and J by 7 bases, with 6 bases between. CDR3 in amino acids: CASSQRGGYTF. The CDR3 nucleotides are TGCGCCAGCAGCCAGCGGGGTGGCTACACCTTC.

This chain joins TRBV9 and TRBJ2-6, with D uncertain. The V end lost 4 bases, the J end lost 0 bases, and 8 bases lay between the germline ends. The germline V gene has CDR1 SGDLS and CDR2 YYNGEE. The CDR3 runs 15 residues. In nucleotides, the CDR3 is TGTGCCAGCAGCCTCCTGACCTCTGGGGCCAACGTCCTGACTTTC. Its translation: CASSLLTSGANVLTF.

The rearrangement uses TRBV7-3 and TRBJ2-5; D call uncertain. The CDR3 has 13 residues. In germline, CDR1 is SGHTA, CDR2 FQGTGA. V was pared by 4 bases and J by 7 bases, with 13 bases between. In DNA, the CDR3 is TGTGCCAGCAGCTCACTGGGCCGAGGGACCCAGTACTTC. Protein sequence: CASSSLGRGTQYF.

The chain combines TRBV24-1 with TRBJ2-1; 9 bases are a match to TRBD2. The CDR3 covers 16 residues. Germline loops: CDR1 KGHDR, CDR2 SFDVKD. After removal of 0 bases from V and 7 bases from J, the junction contained 6 bases not matched to a gene. The CDR3 region has the DNA TGTGCCACCAGTGATTTGGGGCGGGAGGGGATAAATGAGCAGTTCTTC. Translated, it gives CATSDLGREGINEQFF.

There are a few counts of this clonotype. The chain combines TRBV7-2 with TRBJ2-1, with D possibly TRBD2 on 6 matching bases. The CDR3 loop spans 16 amino acids. V gave up 2 bases and J gave up 0 bases, with 11 bases separating them. Germline-derived CDR1 and CDR2 are SGHTA and FQGNSA. The CDR3 DNA sequence: TGTGCCAGCAGCTTAATAGCGGATTTCTCCTACAATGAGCAGTTCTTC. Translated: CASSLIADFSYNEQFF.

The chain employs TRBV6-5 and TRBJ1-2; TRBD1 aligns across 7 bases. Germline V lookup: CDR1 MNHEY, CDR2 SVGAGI. Trimming removed 5 bases from V and 5 bases from J; junction bases left unmatched: 8. This CDR3 spans 14 amino acids. DNA for the CDR3: TGTGCCAGCAGTGCCTGGACAGGAGGGTATGGCTACACCTTC. Amino acid sequence: CASSAWTGGYGYTF.

This clonotype was picked up a small number of times. V usage is TRBV20-1 and J usage is TRBJ2-6; D is unresolved. This CDR3 spans 12 amino acids. Germline assignment: CDR1 DFQATT and CDR2 SNEGSKA (reference sequence). V lost 1 base, J lost 8 bases, and 6 bases lay in between. CDR3 sequence: CSARVQSNVLTF. In nucleotides, the CDR3 is TGCAGTGCTAGAGTCCAATCCAACGTCCTGACTTTC.

This clonotype has only a few counts. The rearrangement joins TRBV29-1 to TRBJ2-5; D is perhaps TRBD1 (6 bases). The CDR3 totals 13 residues. Trimming shortened V by 6 bases and J by 2 bases, and 13 bases separated the two germline ends. CDR1 SQVTM and CDR2 ANQGSEA come from the germline V gene. The CDR3 loop reads CSVPHRVQETQYF. CDR3 nucleotide sequence: TGCAGCGTACCCCACAGGGTTCAAGAGACCCAGTACTTC.

This sequence joins TRBV6-1 and TRBJ2-1; 7 bases agree with TRBD2. The V and J ends lost 0 bases and 0 bases, in that order; junction bases with no gene match: 5. The length of the CDR3 is 17 residues. CDR1 is MNHNS and CDR2 is SASEGT in the germline V gene. The CDR3 coding sequence is TGTGCCAGCAGTGAAGCGTGGGGGGGAAGCTCCTACAATGAGCAGTTCTTC. This encodes CASSEAWGGSSYNEQFF.

V usage is TRBV24-1 and J usage is TRBJ1-6; D is perhaps TRBD1 (6 bases). The length of the CDR3 is 13 residues. V was trimmed by 9 bases and J by 7 bases, leaving 12 bases between them. From germline, CDR1 is KGHDR and CDR2 SFDVKD. This chain's CDR3 is CATRGQGNSPLHF. The CDR3 nucleotides read TGTGCCACCCGGGGGCAGGGAAATTCACCCCTCCACTTT.

This chain uses TRBV5-1 with TRBJ2-3; TRBD2 might be the D (6 bases). The CDR3 contains 15 residues. CDR1 is SGHRS and CDR2 is YFSETQ in the germline V gene. V lost 4 bases and J lost 2, with 14 bases in between. The DNA for the CDR3 is TGCGCCAGCAGCCCGGGACTCCCGAACACAGATACGCAGTATTTT. Its protein is CASSPGLPNTDTQYF.

The chain uses TRBV6-2 or TRBV6-3 and TRBJ2-7; D ambiguous. Germline V CDR1 and CDR2: MNHEY, SVGEGT. This CDR3 comprises 14 residues. Trimming removed 0 bases at V and 3 bases at J, with 9 bases between. The CDR3 region is CASSYSFNSYEQYF. CDR3 sequence (DNA): TGTGCCAGCAGTTACTCATTCAACAGCTACGAGCAGTACTTC.

In regard to this clonotype: Germline is not matched at one junction end, which may reflect a read error. The chain links TRBV7-7 to TRBJ2-5, with D perhaps given as TRBD1 or TRBD2 (5 bases each). The germline V gene has CDR1 SSHAT and CDR2 FNYEAQ (reference sequence). CDR3 size: 12 residues. The CDR3 coding sequence is TGTGCTAGCAGCTTACCGGGGACGACCCAGTACTTC. The encoded protein is CASSLPGTTQYF.

V gene TRBV20-1 combines with J gene TRBJ1-6; 9 bases fit TRBD1. The CDR3 runs 14 residues. The junction had 6 bases not matched to a gene; V was cut back by 2 bases and J by 10 bases. Germline lookup yields CDR1 DFQATT and CDR2 SNEGSKA (reference sequence). The CDR3 nucleotides are TGCAGTGCTAGACGGACAGGGGTAGGATCACCCCTCCACTTT. Translated: CSARRTGVGSPLHF.

The chain employs TRBV10-3 and TRBJ2-1; D gene uncertain. The CDR3 spans 13 residues. V lost 10 bases, J lost 5 bases, and 15 bases lay in between. Germline V gene sequence: CDR1 ENHRY, CDR2 SYGVKD. DNA for the CDR3: TGTGCCACGCACCCTGACTTCGACAATGAGCAGTTCTTC. Protein product: CATHPDFDNEQFF.

This chain uses TRBV6-2 or TRBV6-3 with TRBJ2-1, with D maybe TRBD2 (6 bases). The CDR3 sequence is 14 residues long. Germline assignment: CDR1 MNHEY and CDR2 SVGEGT. V dropped 0 bases and J dropped 8 bases, with 11 bases sitting between them. CDR3 residues: CASSYSTRIDEQFF. As DNA, the CDR3 is TGTGCCAGCAGTTACTCGACTAGAATCGATGAGCAGTTCTTC.

The chain couples TRBV10-3 to TRBJ2-7, with TRBD1 matching 8 bases. This CDR3 has 14 residues. Germline trimming cut 2 bases from V and 5 bases from J; bases unmatched to any gene: 5. Germline CDR1 is ENHRY and CDR2 is SYGVKD. The CDR3 coding sequence is TGTGCCATCAGTGAGACAGGGGGACTGAACGAGCAGTACTTC. This codes for CAISETGGLNEQYF.